These 27 T cell receptor beta chains share one sample of origin, sequenced in a study of T-cell reconstitution after alpha-beta-depleted transplantation in children. Unique molecular identifiers were built into the TCRbeta library. TCRdb analysed the PCR reads with MiXCR anew, one entry per CDR3 protein. The data show hundreds of thousands of distinct CDR3 sequences, around 9.9% seen once. Material: PBMCs, obtained before TCRalphabeta/CD19-depleted stem cell transplant. The source is a child less than two years old with acute myeloid leukemia, due to receive a stem cell transplant.

The sample holds many counts of this clonotype. This chain connects TRBV20-1 to TRBJ2-3; D ambiguous. Deletions cut 0 bases from V and 4 bases from J, with 14 bases between. Germline CDR1 reads DFQATT; CDR2 reads SNEGSKA (reference sequence). The CDR3 totals 15 residues. CDR3 sequence: CSARDMQFSADTQYF. Written as DNA, the CDR3 is TGCAGTGCTAGAGATATGCAGTTCTCTGCAGATACGCAGTATTTT.

J is TRBJ1-5 and V is TRBV14; 7 positions match TRBD1. The V gene's germline CDR1 is SGHDN and CDR2 FVKESK. V was pared by 4 bases and J by 2 bases, with 8 bases of the junction left unmatched. The CDR3 covers 16 residues. The CDR3 DNA reads TGTGCCAGCAGCCCCCTCGGGACAGATCGCAATCAGCCCCAGCATTTT. It translates to CASSPLGTDRNQPQHF.

This clonotype was counted many times. The chain combines TRBV12-3 or TRBV12-4 with TRBJ1-4, with D tentatively TRBD1 (5 bases). The CDR3 sequence is 14 residues long. V lost 3 bases and J lost 8, with 13 bases in between. The DNA for the CDR3 is TGTGCCAGCAGTTTCAGGGCCGGAGGGGAAAAACTGTTTTTT. Amino acids: CASSFRAGGEKLFF.

This clonotype was seen repeatedly, ten times or more. This chain links TRBV7-6 with TRBJ1-1; 12 bases match TRBD1. This CDR3 comprises 15 residues. Germline CDR1 and CDR2: SGHVS and FNYEAQ. V lost 5 bases and J lost 7; bases outside the gene matches: 8. Here the CDR3 DNA reads TGTGCCAGCAGCGTGGGGACAGGGGGCGCGGGTGAAGCTTTCTTT. Protein product: CASSVGTGGAGEAFF.

In this sample, this clonotype turned up many times. The chain uses TRBV15 and TRBJ2-1; 8 positions match TRBD2. The CDR3 extends over 20 amino acids. Per germline, CDR1 LNHNV and CDR2 YYDKDF (reference sequence). V was clipped by 0 bases and J by 3 bases; unmatched bases: 16. The CDR3 coding sequence is TGTGCCACCAGCAGAGAGCCCGATCGGAGAAGCGGGAGTTACTACAATGAGCAGTTCTTC. It yields the protein CATSREPDRRSGSYYNEQFF.

This clonotype was seen more than once but under ten times. Here the CDR3 reads CASSLARGKQPQHF. The CDR3 coding sequence is TGTGCCAGCAGTTTAGCGCGGGGAAAGCAGCCCCAGCATTTT. The chain is built from TRBV12-3 or TRBV12-4 and TRBJ1-5; D remains unclear. CDR3 length: 14 amino acids. V was pared by 0 bases and J by 7 bases, with 10 bases between.

This clonotype was detected many times. The chain uses TRBV14 and TRBJ2-1; 7 nucleotides line up with TRBD2. The germline V gene encodes CDR1 SGHDN and CDR2 FVKESK. The V and J ends lost 4 bases and 0 bases, in that order; junction bases with no gene match: 9. The CDR3 spans 17 residues. The CDR3 loop reads CASSPALLATSYNEQFF. CDR3 bases: TGTGCCAGCAGCCCTGCCTTACTAGCGACCTCCTACAATGAGCAGTTCTTC.

This clonotype was observed at least ten times. V is TRBV10-3 and J is TRBJ2-7; TRBD1 aligns across 7 bases. The CDR3 covers 15 residues. CDR1 is ENHRY, CDR2 SYGVKD, per germline. With 0 bases clipped from V and 4 bases from J, the junction kept 6 bases outside the gene matches. CDR3 sequence reads: CAISESSRGSYEQYF. The CDR3 region has the DNA TGTGCCATCAGTGAGTCCTCCAGGGGGAGTTACGAGCAGTACTTC.

This clonotype was recorded many times. The rearrangement joins TRBV5-1 to TRBJ1-1; tentatively, D is TRBD1 (5 bases). The CDR3 extends over 18 amino acids. Germline V gene lookup returns CDR1 SGHRS and CDR2 YFSETQ. The V end was cut by 0 bases, the J end by 0 bases, with 18 bases between. CDR3 coding DNA: TGCGCCAGCAGCTTGGCGGCTTCGGGACCCCTCATGAACACTGAAGCTTTCTTT. The encoded protein is CASSLAASGPLMNTEAFF.

This clonotype showed up many times. This chain connects TRBV29-1 to TRBJ1-4, with D possibly matching TRBD1 (5 bases). CDR3 length: 13 residues. Germline V CDR1 and CDR2: SQVTM, ANQGSEA. Trimming removed 4 bases from V and 5 bases from J, with 11 bases in between. The CDR3 sequence: CSVGRQKNEKLFF. The CDR3 nucleotides read TGCAGCGTTGGCCGACAGAAGAATGAAAAACTGTTTTTT.

Many counts were recorded for this clonotype. This chain uses TRBV29-1 with TRBJ2-1, with D hard to call. Germline CDR1 SQVTM, CDR2 ANQGSEA. V shed 0 bases and J shed 6 bases, with 12 bases lying between them. This CDR3 comprises 14 residues. The CDR3 is CSVEEGWAVNEQFF. The CDR3 coding sequence is TGCAGCGTTGAAGAGGGTTGGGCAGTCAATGAGCAGTTCTTC.

Comment on this clonotype: A single base separates this from a much larger clone, so it may be a read error. J is TRBJ2-2 and V is TRBV11-1; D possibly corresponds to TRBD2 (5 bases). The CDR3 runs 13 residues. CDR1 is SGHAT, CDR2 FQDESV, per germline (reference sequence). The CDR3 loop reads CASTLSAAGELLF. CDR3 bases: TGTGCCAGCACCCTATCAGCGGCCGGGGAGCTGCTTTTT.

The chain joins TRBV29-1 to TRBJ2-7; 7 bases align to TRBD1. The CDR3 covers 12 residues. J gave up 3 bases and V 6 bases, and 5 bases lay outside the gene matches. Germline CDR1 SQVTM, CDR2 ANQGSEA. The CDR3 protein is CSVNDRDYEQYF. CDR3 nucleotides: TGCAGCGTGAACGACAGGGACTACGAGCAGTACTTC.

This clonotype has only a few counts. This chain uses TRBV21-1 with TRBJ2-3. TRBV21-1 is recorded as a pseudogene. This CDR3 has 15 residues. CDR3 nucleotides: TGTGCCAGCAGCAAACGCGACCGACGCACAGATACGCAGTATTTT. Protein: CASSKRDRRTDTQYF.

This clonotype showed up many times. The chain couples TRBV19 to TRBJ1-5; D not resolved. From germline, CDR1 is LNHDA and CDR2 SQIVND (reference sequence). Trimming pared 2 bases from V and 5 bases from J, leaving 7 bases between. This CDR3 contains 13 residues. In DNA, the CDR3 is TGTGCCAGTAGTATACCTGGTTATCAGCCCCAGCATTTT. It is translated as CASSIPGYQPQHF.

This chain joins TRBV12-3 or TRBV12-4 and TRBJ2-5, with D possibly TRBD1 on 5 matching bases. Trimming pared 5 bases from V and 4 bases from J, leaving 14 bases between. The CDR3 loop spans 14 amino acids. CDR3 sequence (DNA): TGTGCCAGCAGTCCCTGGGGTCAGGGAGAGACCCAGTACTTC. Protein product: CASSPWGQGETQYF.

At least ten counts were recorded for this clonotype. The V gene is TRBV11-2, the J gene TRBJ2-1; TRBD2 might be the D (6 bases). In germline, CDR1 is SGHAT, CDR2 FQNNGV. The V gene lost 1 base and the J gene lost 4 bases, with 11 bases spanning the gap. This CDR3 is 15 amino acids long. The CDR3 is CASSLGGETYNEQFF. CDR3 coding DNA: TGTGCCAGCAGCTTAGGGGGGGAGACATACAATGAGCAGTTCTTC.

This clonotype was recorded many times. The V call is TRBV20-1, the J call TRBJ1-1, with 9 bases that match TRBD1. V was clipped by 6 bases and J by 0 bases; unmatched bases: 2. Germline CDR1 is DFQATT and CDR2 is SNEGSKA (reference sequence). This CDR3 has 13 amino acids. CDR3 protein: CSAWTGVNTEAFF. For the CDR3, the DNA is TGCAGTGCGTGGACAGGGGTGAACACTGAAGCTTTCTTT.

This clonotype was seen repeatedly, ten times or more. V gene TRBV20-1 combines with J gene TRBJ1-6; TRBD1 agrees at 9 bases. The germline V gene has CDR1 DFQATT and CDR2 SNEGSKA (reference sequence). The junction had 19 bases not matched to a gene; V was cut back by 6 bases and J by 4 bases. The CDR3 has 19 amino acids. CDR3: CSASAIRTGAHMYNSPLHF. CDR3 nucleotide sequence: TGCAGTGCCTCCGCGATCCGGACAGGGGCCCACATGTATAATTCACCCCTCCACTTT.

The table lists this clonotype with many counts. The chain's CDR3 is CSVEDEESPVNSPLHF. The DNA for the CDR3 is TGCAGCGTTGAAGATGAGGAATCCCCGGTGAATTCACCCCTCCACTTT. The chain joins TRBV29-1 to TRBJ1-6; unclear D gene. CDR1 and CDR2 from the germline V gene are SQVTM and ANQGSEA. CDR3 length: 16 amino acids. Trimming removed 0 bases from V and 7 bases from J, with 16 bases in between.

The chain has TRBV27 and TRBJ2-1; TRBD2 is a possible D gene (6 bases). V lost 8 bases and J 5 bases, leaving 13 bases between the germline ends. The CDR3 contains 13 residues. Germline-derived CDR1 and CDR2 are MNHEY and SMNVEV (reference sequence). CDR3 sequence: CASYQRANNEQFF. The CDR3 nucleotides are TGTGCCAGCTACCAGCGGGCTAACAATGAGCAGTTCTTC.

This clonotype occurred many times. The chain carries TRBV28 and TRBJ2-2; D gene unclear. The length of the CDR3 is 16 residues. CDR1 and CDR2 (germline): MDHEN, SYDVKM. V shed 6 bases and J shed 2 bases, with 16 bases lying between them. The CDR3 nucleotides are TGTGCCAGCAGCCGCGCGGAGTTCCGCAACACCGGGGAGCTGTTTTTT. Translation: CASSRAEFRNTGELFF.

There are many counts of this clonotype. The gene calls are TRBV28 and TRBJ2-2, with 7 nucleotides matching TRBD1. Losses at the gene ends were 5 bases for V and 8 bases for J; bases not matched to a gene: 20. From germline, CDR1 is MDHEN and CDR2 SYDVKM. This CDR3 comprises 18 residues. This chain's CDR3 is CASSTPRQGTSDGGELFF. DNA of the CDR3: TGTGCCAGCAGTACACCTCGACAGGGAACGTCGGACGGAGGGGAGCTGTTTTTT.

This clonotype was seen many times. The chain combines TRBV3-1 with TRBJ1-1; D unclear. From germline, CDR1 is LGHDT and CDR2 YNNKEL (reference sequence). The V gene lost 2 bases and the J gene lost 1 base, with 2 bases spanning the gap. This CDR3 has 12 amino acids. The CDR3 nucleotides read TGTGCCAGCAGCCAATGGAACACTGAAGCTTTCTTT. Translation: CASSQWNTEAFF.

This clonotype was observed many times. This chain connects TRBV27 to TRBJ2-1; 9 bases fit TRBD2. The junction had 13 bases not matched to a gene; V was cut back by 4 bases and J by 6 bases. In germline, CDR1 is MNHEY, CDR2 SMNVEV (reference sequence). This CDR3 has 17 residues. The CDR3 nucleotides are TGTGCCAGCAGTTCAGAGTCTTGGCGGGAGGGCCGCAATGAGCAGTTCTTC. It translates to CASSSESWREGRNEQFF.

This clonotype was counted many times. This rearrangement joins TRBV20-1 to TRBJ1-2; D unclear. Trimming stripped 0 bases from V and 6 bases from J, with 11 bases between. Germline V CDR1 and CDR2: DFQATT, SNEGSKA (reference sequence). This CDR3 has 13 residues. The CDR3 sequence is CSARDTGKHGYTF. DNA for the CDR3: TGCAGTGCTAGAGATACGGGGAAGCATGGCTACACCTTC.

The sample holds a few counts of this clonotype. V is TRBV18 and J is TRBJ1-1; a possible D gene is TRBD1 (5 bases). The V end was cut by 6 bases, the J end by 0 bases, with 14 bases between. Germline assignment: CDR1 KGHSH and CDR2 LQKENI. The CDR3 is 15 residues long. This chain's CDR3 is CASSQAGEMNTEAFF. The CDR3 nucleotides read TGTGCCAGCTCCCAAGCGGGGGAAATGAACACTGAAGCTTTCTTT.